This T cell receptor (beta chain) derives from a study of cytomegalovirus exposure and HLA in healthy donors. Findings of the study overall: CMV serostatus was the only recorded immune exposure for donors. Association of a missense DCLRE1C variant with TCR beta V- and J-gene trimming was reported in a later analysis.

On this clone: The antigen is unknown.

There are 14 residues in the CDR3. Germline CDR1 reads SGHDN; CDR2 reads FVKESK. The V gene lost 5 bases and the J gene lost 4 bases, with 14 bases spanning the gap. The PCR ran on 60 Vbeta and 13 Jbeta primers. The method was immunoSEQ multiplex PCR; TCRdb's version includes in-frame clones alone and lacks a portion of them. The sample holds more than 150,000 clones; just under 80% are singletons and the top ten take about 7.7%. The V gene is TRBV14, the J gene TRBJ1-2; no reliable D call. This TCR was sampled from a woman between 35 and 50 years old in good health and CMV-seropositive. Sequenced material: PBMCs. CDR3 DNA: TGTGCCAGCAGCAACTCTCTGTCGGGCTATGGCTACACCTTC. It yields the protein CASSNSLSGYGYTF.